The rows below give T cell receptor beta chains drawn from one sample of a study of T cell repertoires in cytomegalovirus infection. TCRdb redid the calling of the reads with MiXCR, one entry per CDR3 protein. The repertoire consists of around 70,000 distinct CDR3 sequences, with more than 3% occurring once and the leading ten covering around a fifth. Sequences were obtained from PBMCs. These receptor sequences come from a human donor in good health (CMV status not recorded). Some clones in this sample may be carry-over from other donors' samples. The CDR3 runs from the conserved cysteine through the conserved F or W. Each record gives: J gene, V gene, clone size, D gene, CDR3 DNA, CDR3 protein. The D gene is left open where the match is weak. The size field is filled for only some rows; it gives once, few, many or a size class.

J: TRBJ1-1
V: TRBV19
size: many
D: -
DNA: TGTGCCAGTAGTTCAAGGGGGAACACTGAAGCTTTCTTT
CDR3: CASSSRGNTEAFF

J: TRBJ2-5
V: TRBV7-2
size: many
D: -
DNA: TGTGCCAGCAGCTCCGAGTCCCGGGGTCCAGAGACCCAGTACTTC
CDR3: CASSSESRGPETQYF

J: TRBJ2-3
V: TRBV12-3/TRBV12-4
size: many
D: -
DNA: TGTGCCAGCAGCCTCCGGGGAGATACGCAGTATTTT
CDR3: CASSLRGDTQYF

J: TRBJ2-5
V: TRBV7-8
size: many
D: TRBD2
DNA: TGTGCCAGCAGCTCTGCGGGACTAGCAGTACAAGAGACCCAGTACTTC
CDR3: CASSSAGLAVQETQYF

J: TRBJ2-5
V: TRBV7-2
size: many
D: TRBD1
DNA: TGTGCCAGCAGCCCCGACAGGGGGCCTGTTAAAGAGACCCAGTACTTC
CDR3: CASSPDRGPVKETQYF

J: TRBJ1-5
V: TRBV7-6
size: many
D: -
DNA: TGTGCCAGCAGCTTAGGAACACAGGGTAGTCAGCCCCAGCATTTT
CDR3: CASSLGTQGSQPQHF

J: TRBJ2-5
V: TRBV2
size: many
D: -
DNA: TGTGCCAGCAGTGAAAGGGGCAGTCAAGAGACCCAGTACTTC
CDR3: CASSERGSQETQYF

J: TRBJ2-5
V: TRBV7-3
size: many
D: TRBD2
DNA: TGTGCCAGCAGCTTACTAGCGGGAGCCCAAGAGACCCAGTACTTC
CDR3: CASSLLAGAQETQYF

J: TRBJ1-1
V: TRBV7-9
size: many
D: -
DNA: TGTGCCGCTGGGGTTAGCACTGAAGCTTTCTTT
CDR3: CAAGVSTEAFF

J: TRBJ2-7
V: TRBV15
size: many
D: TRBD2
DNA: TGTGCCACCAGCAGAGTCACCGGGACTAGCCAATACGAGCAGTACTTC
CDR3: CATSRVTGTSQYEQYF

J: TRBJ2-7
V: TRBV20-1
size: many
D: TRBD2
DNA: TGCAGTGCTAGTGCTAGCGGGGGGCCCGGGAGCTCCTACGAGCAGTACTTC
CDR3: CSASASGGPGSSYEQYF

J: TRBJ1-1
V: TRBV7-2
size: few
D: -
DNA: TGTGCCAGCAGATCAGTATTGGGAGCTTTCTTT
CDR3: CASRSVLGAFF

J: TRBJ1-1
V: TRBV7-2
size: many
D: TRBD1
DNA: TGTGCCAGCAGCTTAAGGACAGGAGCTACTGAAGCTTTCTTT
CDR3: CASSLRTGATEAFF

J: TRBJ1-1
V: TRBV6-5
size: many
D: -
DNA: TGTGCCAGCAGTTACACTATGAACACTGAAGCTTTCTTT
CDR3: CASSYTMNTEAFF

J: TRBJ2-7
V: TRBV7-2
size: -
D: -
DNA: TGTGCCAGCAGCGGATGGCGCACAGGCGCCGAGCAGTACTTC
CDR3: CASSGWRTGAEQYF

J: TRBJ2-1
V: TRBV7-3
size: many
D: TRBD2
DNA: TGTGCCAGCAGCTTAGGCGGGGGAAGGTTCAATGAGCAGTTCTTC
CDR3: CASSLGGGRFNEQFF

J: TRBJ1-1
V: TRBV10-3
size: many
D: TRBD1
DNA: TGTGCCACCACTGGCACCGGGACAGTAAACACTGAAGCTTTCTTT
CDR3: CATTGTGTVNTEAFF

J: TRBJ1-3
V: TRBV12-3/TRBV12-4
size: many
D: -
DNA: TGTGCCATCCGACTCTCTGGAAACACCATATATTTT
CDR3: CAIRLSGNTIYF

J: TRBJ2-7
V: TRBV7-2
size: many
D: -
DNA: TGTGCCAGCAGCTTCCCGGGCGCTTACGAGCAGTACTTC
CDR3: CASSFPGAYEQYF

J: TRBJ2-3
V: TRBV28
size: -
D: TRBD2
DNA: TGTGCCAGCAGTCCAGTACTAGCGAGAGACACAGATACGCAGTATTTT
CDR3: CASSPVLARDTDTQYF

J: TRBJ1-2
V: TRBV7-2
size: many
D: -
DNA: TGTGCCAGCAGCTTAGCGCCAGGTTCCTATGGCTACACCTTC
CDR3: CASSLAPGSYGYTF

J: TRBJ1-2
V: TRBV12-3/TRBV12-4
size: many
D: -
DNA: TGTGCCAGCAGTTCCCTCTCCGGGGAAGGCTACACCTTC
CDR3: CASSSLSGEGYTF

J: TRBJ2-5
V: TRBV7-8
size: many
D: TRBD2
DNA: TGTGCCAGCAGCCACAGCGGGACTAGCGGGAGGGCCGGTGAGACCCAGTACTTC
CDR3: CASSHSGTSGRAGETQYF

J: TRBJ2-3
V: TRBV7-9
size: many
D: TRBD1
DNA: TGTGCCAGCAGCCGGACCAAGGCGGAACAGGGGGCTTGGGATACGCAGTATTTT
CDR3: CASSRTKAEQGAWDTQYF

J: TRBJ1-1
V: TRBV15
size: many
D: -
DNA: TGTGCCACCAGCAGATTTGGGACCGGGGAAGCTTTCTTT
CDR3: CATSRFGTGEAFF

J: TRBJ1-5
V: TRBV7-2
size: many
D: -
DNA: TGTGCCAGCACCTCTTCCGGCCGCAATCAGCCCCAGCATTTT
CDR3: CASTSSGRNQPQHF

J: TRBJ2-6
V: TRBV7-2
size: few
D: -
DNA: TGTGCCAGCAGCTTCCAAGGGTCTGGGGCCAACGTCCTGACTTTC
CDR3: CASSFQGSGANVLTF

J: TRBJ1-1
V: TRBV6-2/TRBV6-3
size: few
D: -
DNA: TGTGCCTCCAAGGATGGGTCCACTGAAGCTTTCTTT
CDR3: CASKDGSTEAFF

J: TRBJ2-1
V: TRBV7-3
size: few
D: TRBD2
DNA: TGTGCCAGCAGCCACCTAGCGGAAGATGAGCAGTTCTTC
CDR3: CASSHLAEDEQFF

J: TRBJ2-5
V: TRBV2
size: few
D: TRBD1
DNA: TGTGCCAGCTTTGGGGTACGACAGGGGGTTCGGCGGGCCCAAGAGACCCAGTACTTC
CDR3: CASFGVRQGVRRAQETQYF

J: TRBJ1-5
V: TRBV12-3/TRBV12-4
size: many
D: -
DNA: TGTGCCAGCAGTTTAGCTCCATCGAGGGATCAGCCCCAGCATTTT
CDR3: CASSLAPSRDQPQHF

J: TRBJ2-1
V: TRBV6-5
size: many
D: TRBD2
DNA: TGTGCCAGCAGTTACTCGTTTAGCGGGGGTGATGTCAATGAGCAGTTCTTC
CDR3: CASSYSFSGGDVNEQFF

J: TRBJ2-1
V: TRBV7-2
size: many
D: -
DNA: TGTGCCAGCAGCTTAGGTCCCGAGAATGAGCAGTTCTTC
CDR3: CASSLGPENEQFF

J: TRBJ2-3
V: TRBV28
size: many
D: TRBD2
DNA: TGTGCCAGCAGTTTAGGGCGGGAGAGAGATACGCAGTATTTT
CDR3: CASSLGRERDTQYF

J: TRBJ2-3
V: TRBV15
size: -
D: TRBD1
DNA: TGTGCCACCAGCGGAAGGGACAGTTACGGAAGTAGCACAGATACGCAGTATTTT
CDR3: CATSGRDSYGSSTDTQYF

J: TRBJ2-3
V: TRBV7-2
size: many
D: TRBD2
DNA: TGTGCCAGCAGGGTAGGAGCGGGGGCCGGTGGTGATACGCAGTATTTT
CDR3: CASRVGAGAGGDTQYF

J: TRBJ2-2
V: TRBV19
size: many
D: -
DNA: TGTGCCAGTAGTATAGATGCGGAAAACACCGGGGAGCTGTTTTTT
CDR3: CASSIDAENTGELFF

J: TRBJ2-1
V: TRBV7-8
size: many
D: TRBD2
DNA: TGTGCCAGCAGCCCTCTAGCGGGGGGGGGAGAGCAGTTCTTC
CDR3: CASSPLAGGGEQFF

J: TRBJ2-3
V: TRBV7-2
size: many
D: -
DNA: TGTGCCAGCAGCTCCCGACCGAGCACAGATACGCAGTATTTT
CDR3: CASSSRPSTDTQYF

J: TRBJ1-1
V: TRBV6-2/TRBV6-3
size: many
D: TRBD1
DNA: TGTGCCAGCAGTCGGACAGGGATGACTGAAGCTTTCTTT
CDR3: CASSRTGMTEAFF

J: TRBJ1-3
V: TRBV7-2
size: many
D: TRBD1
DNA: TGTGCCAGCAGCTTCGGACAGGGAGAATACTCTGGAAACACCATATATTTT
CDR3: CASSFGQGEYSGNTIYF

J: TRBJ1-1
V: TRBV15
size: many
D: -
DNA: TGTGCCACCAGCAGAGGTCTGGTGTCGATGATGAACACTGAAGCTTTCTTT
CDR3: CATSRGLVSMMNTEAFF

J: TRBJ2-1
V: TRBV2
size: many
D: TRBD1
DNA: TGTGCCAGCAGCCGGGACAGGAACAATGAGCAGTTCTTC
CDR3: CASSRDRNNEQFF

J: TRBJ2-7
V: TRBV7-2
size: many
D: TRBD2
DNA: TGTGCCAGCAGCTCGACGGGACTAGCGTCCCCCTACGAGCAGTACTTC
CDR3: CASSSTGLASPYEQYF

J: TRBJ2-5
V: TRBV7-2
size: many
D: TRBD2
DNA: TGTGCCAGCAGCTTATTCGTCTTCCACGGACTAGCGGAACAAGAGACCCAGTACTTC
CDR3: CASSLFVFHGLAEQETQYF

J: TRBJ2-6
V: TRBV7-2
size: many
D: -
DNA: TGTGCCAGCAGCATGTGGACAGCTCTCTCTGGGGCCAACGTCCTGACTTTC
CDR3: CASSMWTALSGANVLTF